This passage covers 10 T cell receptor beta chains from one sample sequenced in a study of regulatory T cells in long-lasting Graves disease. Time point indicated: newly diagnosed GD, antithyroid drugs for less than 3 months. Isolated PBMC RNA provided the starting material for the TCR library. Sequencing libraries for TCR beta were prepared with iRepertoire HTBI primers and Arm-PCR of CDR3 regions. TCRdb re-called the multiplex PCR reads with MiXCR, one entry per CDR3 protein. The data contain roughly 500,000 distinct CDR3 sequences, about 14% of them singletons. The same specimen was also included in a second study, on T cells in Graves' hyperthyroidism and ophthalmopathy.

The material was peripheral blood mononuclear cells (PBMCs), obtained at new diagnosis, from a patient treated with antithyroid drugs. These TCRs come from a woman aged 45 to 65 with Graves disease.

In its sample, this clonotype was seen a few times. This chain uses TRBV4-1 with TRBJ2-7, with no clear D. The CDR3 is made up of 13 amino acids. Germline lookup yields CDR1 MGHRA and CDR2 YSYEKL. Trimming cost V 0 bases and J 7 bases, with 10 bases left between them. CDR3 protein: CASSQEQSREQYF. In DNA, the CDR3 is TGCGCCAGCAGCCAAGAGCAGAGCAGGGAGCAGTACTTC.

A word on this clonotype: A much larger clone differs by one base, so this may be a read error. The chain combines TRBV2 with TRBJ2-7; no definite D call. The CDR3 loop spans 12 amino acids. Germline V gene lookup returns CDR1 SNHLY and CDR2 FYNNEI. The CDR3 region is CDSSELPASGYF. DNA for the CDR3: TGTGACAGCAGTGAACTACCTGCCTCAGGGTACTTC.

This clonotype has at least ten counts. The chain combines TRBV12-3 or TRBV12-4 with TRBJ2-3; the match to TRBD1 covers 8 bases. With V trimmed by 3 bases and J by 4 bases, 9 bases remained unmatched. The CDR3 spans 16 residues. The CDR3 DNA follows: TGTGCCAGCAGTTTGGGCGGGACAGGTGGCGCAGATACGCAGTATTTT. Amino acids: CASSLGGTGGADTQYF.

This clonotype was seen at least ten times. The chain employs TRBV12-3 or TRBV12-4 and TRBJ1-1, with unresolved D. The CDR3 extends over 16 amino acids. V was clipped by 6 bases and J by 4 bases, with 21 bases between them. CDR3 coding DNA: TGTGCCAGCAGCCAACTTGTGGGAGGTATCGGCACTGAAGCTTTCTTT. Amino acid sequence: CASSQLVGGIGTEAFF.

This clonotype was observed many times. J is TRBJ1-6 and V is TRBV30; 7 nucleotides match TRBD1. This CDR3 contains 15 residues. V lost 3 bases and J lost 3; bases outside the gene matches: 5. CDR1 is GTSNPN, CDR2 SVGIG, per germline (reference sequence). The CDR3 sequence is CAWSTGQDYNSPLHF. The CDR3 DNA follows: TGTGCCTGGAGCACAGGACAGGACTATAATTCACCCCTCCACTTT.

The gene calls are TRBV4-1 and TRBJ1-2, with D possibly matching TRBD1 (5 bases). This CDR3 has 12 amino acids. The V end lost 1 base, the J end lost 6 bases, and 6 bases lay between the germline ends. Germline V gene sequence: CDR1 MGHRA, CDR2 YSYEKL. CDR3 sequence reads: CASSQVGDGYTF. DNA for the CDR3: TGCGCCAGCAGCCAAGTAGGGGATGGCTACACCTTC.

This clonotype was found many times. The chain links TRBV12-3 or TRBV12-4 to TRBJ1-5; 7 bases fit TRBD1. V shed 5 bases and J 1 base; nucleotides not matched to a gene: 8. The CDR3 covers 16 residues. CDR3 amino acids: CASSKAGQRSNQPQHF. CDR3 in DNA: TGTGCCAGCAGTAAAGCGGGACAGAGAAGCAATCAGCCCCAGCATTTT.

This clonotype was observed at least ten times. The chain carries TRBV2 and TRBJ2-7; TRBD1 matches at 10 bases. Trimming cost V 6 bases and J 1 base; bases outside gene matches: 6. CDR3 length: 15 residues. CDR1 is SNHLY and CDR2 is FYNNEI in the germline V gene. CDR3 DNA sequence: TGTGCCAGCAGGGGCGGGACAGGGGCATCCTACGAGCAGTACTTC. Amino acid sequence: CASRGGTGASYEQYF. The variable domain in full, with the rest retrieved from reference TRBV2 and TRBJ2-7, is EPEVTQTPSHQVTQMGQEVILRCVPISNHLYFYWYRQILGQKVEFLVSFYNNEISEKSEIFDDQFSVERPDGSNFTLKIRSTKLEDSAMYFCASRGGTGASYEQYFGPGTRLTVT.

This clonotype has just a few counts. The chain uses TRBV9 and TRBJ2-1, with D perhaps TRBD2 (6 bases). V was cut by 4 bases and J by 0 bases, with 14 bases left in between. CDR3 length: 16 amino acids. Germline V gives CDR1 SGDLS, CDR2 YYNGEE. CDR3 sequence: CASSPWDLSSYNEQFF. CDR3 bases: TGTGCCAGCAGCCCCTGGGACTTGAGCTCCTACAATGAGCAGTTCTTC. Full variable domain (remainder filled in from reference TRBV9 and TRBJ2-1): DSGVTQTPKHLITATGQRVTLRCSPRSGDLSVYWYQQSLDQGLQFLIQYYNGEERAKGNILERFSAQQFPDLHSELNLSSLELGDSALYFCASSPWDLSSYNEQFFGPGTRLTVL.

The chain links TRBV5-1 to TRBJ1-5; no firm D call. CDR1 SGHRS and CDR2 YFSETQ come from the germline V gene. Trimming took 4 bases from V and 6 from J, leaving 14 bases between them. CDR3 length: 14 amino acids. The CDR3 protein is CASSPDGVLQPQHF. In nucleotides, the CDR3 is TGCGCCAGCAGCCCTGACGGGGTACTTCAGCCCCAGCATTTT. Using reference TRBV5-1 and TRBJ1-5 for the parts outside the CDR3, the full variable domain is KAGVTQTPRYLIKTRGQQVTLSCSPISGHRSVSWYQQTPGQGLQFLFEYFSETQRNKGNFPGRFSGRQFSNSRSEMNVSTLELGDSALYLCASSPDGVLQPQHFGDGTRLSIL.